The clone carrying this T cell receptor beta chain was seen once. These data originate in a study of blood T cell repertoires in COVID-19. As for the study in general: Sources were T cells, B-cell-depleted T cells, or PBMCs; the material itself was cDNA or gDNA.

Data came from immunoSEQ multiplex PCR; TCRdb stores just in-frame clones and leaves some out. The sample includes about 140,000 clones, approximately 91% seen only once; the top ten take less than 2%. The CDR3 consists of 14 residues. Germline loops: CDR1 SGHTA, CDR2 FQGTGA. The V gene lost 5 bases and the J gene lost 4 bases, with 11 bases spanning the gap. The genes are TRBV7-3 and TRBJ2-2; D possibly corresponds to TRBD1 (6 bases). The sample consisted of peripheral blood. The sequence was obtained from a man aged 65 to 85 with acute or convalescent COVID-19. The CDR3 reads CASSRGSGTGELFF. The CDR3 region has the DNA TGTGCCAGCAGCAGGGGGTCCGGCACCGGGGAGCTGTTTTTT.